The clone carrying this TCR beta chain was found many times. As yet, its antigen is unknown. The cDNA came from 5'RACE with 10-nucleotide random UMIs. TCRdb reprocessed the 5' RACE reads with MiXCR, giving one entry per CDR3 protein. Here the sample spans around 50,000 distinct CDR3 sequences, 15% to 20% being singletons. Among the participants, healthy controls were blood bank volunteers in Maryland, USA. The length of the CDR3 is 16 residues. Per the germline V gene, CDR1 is SGHVS and CDR2 is FQNEAQ. With V trimmed by 2 bases and J by 6 bases, 12 bases remained unmatched. The sample belongs to a study of neurological immune-mediated disorders. Study-level points and caveats: CDR3 amino acid sequences of expanded clones were not shared across subjects, a result suggesting private repertoires in all groups.

The J gene is TRBJ2-7, the V gene TRBV7-8, with 8 bases identical to TRBD2. Source material: PBMCs. This TCR derives from a man in his 60s in good health. The CDR3 DNA reads TGTGCCAGCAGCTTACGGTCTAGCGGGCCCTCCCGCGAGCAGTACTTC. Its translation is CASSLRSSGPSREQYF.